A selection of T cell receptor beta chains follows, all from one sample in a study of CD8 T cells in ankylosing spondylitis. One entry per CDR3 protein, called by TCRdb with MiXCR from the 5' RACE reads. The profile shows 150,000 to 200,000 distinct CDR3 sequences, 9.5% to 15% of them singletons. The specimen was blood, either unsorted or a sorted T cell fraction (not recorded which). The receptors originated from a male donor with ankylosing spondylitis or in good health (not recorded which). Both conserved end residues are part of each CDR3. A D gene is named only where the DNA matches it firmly. Clone size is shown for a subset of rows, as once, few, many or a class of expanded clone.

v_gene	abundance	j_gene	d_gene	CDR3nt	CDR3aa
TRBV7-9	many	TRBJ2-4	TRBD1	TGTGCCAGCGGGACAGCGGTACTAGCCAAAAACATTCAGTACTTC	CASGTAVLAKNIQYF
TRBV5-1	NA	TRBJ2-2	TRBD2	TGCGCCAGCAGCCTGGGAGCGGGAGGAGACACCGGGGAGCTGTTTTTT	CASSLGAGGDTGELFF
TRBV6-1	NA	TRBJ2-5	NA	TGTGCCAGCAGTCGGACAACTAGCTCACAGGAGACCCAGTACTTC	CASSRTTSSQETQYF
TRBV6-6	few	TRBJ1-5	NA	TGTGCCAGCAGTTCAGGGAGTCAGCCCCAGCATTTT	CASSSGSQPQHF
TRBV6-1	few	TRBJ1-6	NA	TGTGCCAGCACATGGTCGGACGGAGAAAATTCACCCCTCCACTTT	CASTWSDGENSPLHF
TRBV5-1	few	TRBJ1-2	NA	TGCGCCAGCAGCTTGGTCGGTTCGGGGGACCCGCTCGTCTATGGCTACACCTTC	CASSLVGSGDPLVYGYTF
TRBV7-6	NA	TRBJ2-2	NA	TGTGCCAGCAGCCGAGGTCTAGGAGCCGGGGAGCTGTTTTTT	CASSRGLGAGELFF
TRBV9	few	TRBJ1-2	TRBD1	TGTGCCAGCAGCGTTGACAGGGGGCGCGCGTCCTGGGTATTC	CASSVDRGRASWVF
TRBV11-3	few	TRBJ1-1	NA	TGTGCCAGCAGCTTAGGTACAGAGGGAGAAGCTTTCTTT	CASSLGTEGEAFF
TRBV14	NA	TRBJ2-3	TRBD2	TGTGCCAGCAGCCAGTGGACTAGCGGGAGACTCGGCACAGATACGCAGTATTTT	CASSQWTSGRLGTDTQYF
TRBV30	few	TRBJ2-5	TRBD1	TGTGCCTGGAGTGTACCGGGACAGCAAGAGACCCAGTACTTC	CAWSVPGQQETQYF
TRBV11-2	NA	TRBJ1-2	NA	TGTGCCAGCAGCTTTGGAGGGAAAGACTATGGCTACACCTTC	CASSFGGKDYGYTF
TRBV7-6	NA	TRBJ2-3	TRBD2	TGTGCCAGCAGATCGTTAGCGGGGGGGCTGGATACGCAGTATTTT	CASRSLAGGLDTQYF
TRBV7-9	NA	TRBJ2-1	NA	TGTGCCAGCAGCTCGGAAGGTTCTGGTGAGCAGTTCTTC	CASSSEGSGEQFF
TRBV20-1	few	TRBJ2-3	TRBD1	TGCAGTGCGCGACAGGGGGTAGGGGCAGATACGCAGTATTTT	CSARQGVGADTQYF
TRBV27	NA	TRBJ2-7	NA	TGTGCCAGCAGTTTATCCGTAAGCTACGAGCAGTACTTC	CASSLSVSYEQYF
TRBV27	NA	TRBJ2-7	NA	TGTGCCACCGGTGCTCCCGAGCAGTACTTC	CATGAPEQYF
TRBV30	NA	TRBJ2-7	TRBD2	TGTGCCTGGAGTGCGGAGGGACTAGCGGTCTCCTACGAGCAGTACTTC	CAWSAEGLAVSYEQYF
TRBV3-1	few	TRBJ2-1	TRBD1	TGTGCCAGCAGCCCCTGGGACAGGGGAGGTTCGGGCTATGAGCAGTTCTTC	CASSPWDRGGSGYEQFF
TRBV27	NA	TRBJ2-3	TRBD2	TGTGCCAGCTTCCCCGTGGCGGGACTAGACACGCAGTATTTT	CASFPVAGLDTQYF